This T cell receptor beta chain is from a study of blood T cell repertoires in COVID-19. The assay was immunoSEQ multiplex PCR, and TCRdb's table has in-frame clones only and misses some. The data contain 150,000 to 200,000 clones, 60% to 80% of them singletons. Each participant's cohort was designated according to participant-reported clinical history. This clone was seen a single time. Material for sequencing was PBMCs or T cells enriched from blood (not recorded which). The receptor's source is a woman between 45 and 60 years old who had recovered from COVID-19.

In DNA, the CDR3 is TGTGCCAGCAGGCGGGGACAGGGCTCTCTCACCTTC. It specifies CASRRGQGSLTF. This chain links TRBV2 with TRBJ1-2; 9 nucleotides line up with TRBD1. This CDR3 has 12 residues. The trim removed 6 bases at V and 13 bases at J, leaving 9 bases unmatched. Germline loops: CDR1 SNHLY, CDR2 FYNNEI.